This paragraph covers one TCR beta chain sequence. This sample is drawn from a study of identical twins. One entry per CDR3 protein results from TCRdb running MiXCR on the 5' RACE reads. Found here are 1.5 million to 2 million distinct CDR3 sequences, under 35% of them singletons; the top ten hold about 0.27%. Trimming took 2 bases from V and 0 from J, leaving 13 bases between them. CDR3 length equals 16 residues. From germline, CDR1 is MNHEY and CDR2 SMNVEV (reference sequence). The chain carries TRBV27 and TRBJ2-5, with D possibly TRBD1 on 6 matching bases. The receptor was isolated from a newborn girl in good health. Input material: cord blood. This CDR3 is CASSLGGHGYQETQYF. CDR3 nucleotides: TGTGCCAGCAGTTTAGGGGGCCACGGCTACCAAGAGACCCAGTACTTC.